These T cell receptor beta chains were read from a single sample in a study of blood T cell repertoires in COVID-19. The table came from immunoSEQ multiplex PCR; TCRdb's copy has only in-frame clones and leaves some out. The table records roughly 120,000 clones, approximately 90% of them present only once. Sequencing input: peripheral blood. The receptor source for this set is a human donor with active COVID-19. The donor label of this sample is uncertain. Both conserved end residues are part of each CDR3. D genes are given only for firm matches. Only some rows state a clone size, as once, few, many or a class for expanded clones.

D gene | clone size | J gene | CDR3 length | V gene | CDR3 protein
TRBD1 | - | TRBJ2-5 | 15 | TRBV5-1 | CASSPGQGGWETQYF
- | - | TRBJ1-5 | 14 | TRBV6-4 | CASSDSVGAGPQHF
- | - | TRBJ1-6 | 14 | TRBV9 | CASSVGGWNSPLHF
TRBD2 | - | TRBJ2-1 | 18 | TRBV4-3 | CASSQEASGGATNNEQFF
- | once | TRBJ1-2 | 13 | TRBV7-9 | CASSLEARYGYTF
TRBD1 | - | TRBJ2-1 | 15 | TRBV2 | CASSPGQGDYNEQFF
TRBD1 | once | TRBJ1-6 | 18 | TRBV7-6 | CASSLEGAGTMGNSPLHF
- | - | TRBJ1-5 | 12 | TRBV7-9 | CASSFGHQPQHF
- | - | TRBJ2-2 | 18 | TRBV4-1 | CASSQDRGPGGVTGELFF
TRBD1 | - | TRBJ1-5 | 15 | TRBV28 | CASSLQGASNQPQHF